This passage covers 23 T cell receptor beta chains from one sample sequenced in a study of cytomegalovirus exposure and HLA in healthy donors. It was with 60 Vbeta and 13 Jbeta primers that the PCR ran. Assay used: immunoSEQ multiplex PCR; TCRdb lists only in-frame clones, some missing. The sample data list about 37,000 clones. Sequenced sample: PBMCs. The receptors originated from a human donor in good health.

The chain carries TRBV27 and TRBJ2-1; TRBD1 matches at 7 bases. CDR1 and CDR2 (germline): MNHEY, SMNVEV (reference sequence). The J segment lost 3 bases and the V segment lost 5 bases, leaving 7 bases of the junction unmatched. The CDR3 length is 15 residues. The CDR3 sequence is CASSPTRTGYNEQFF. CDR3 nucleotide sequence: TGTGCCAGCAGTCCAACCCGGACAGGCTACAATGAGCAGTTCTTC.

V usage is TRBV5-1 and J usage is TRBJ2-5; tentative D call: TRBD2 (5 bases). Trimming removed 0 bases from V and 0 bases from J, with 9 bases in between. Per the germline V gene, CDR1 is SGHRS and CDR2 is YFSETQ. This CDR3 region has 15 residues. CDR3 loop: CASSLDPGYQETQYF. The CDR3 DNA follows: TGCGCCAGCAGCTTGGACCCGGGATACCAAGAGACCCAGTACTTC.

V and J are TRBV19 and TRBJ1-5; the D gene is possibly TRBD1 (5 bases). The CDR3 has 14 amino acids. In germline, CDR1 is LNHDA, CDR2 SQIVND (reference sequence). Deletions cut 6 bases from V and 0 bases from J, with 9 bases between. The CDR3 is CASRTVNSNQPQHF. Here the CDR3 DNA reads TGTGCCAGTAGGACAGTTAATAGCAATCAGCCCCAGCATTTT.

J is TRBJ1-3 and V is TRBV2; no clear D gene. The CDR3 consists of 15 residues. With 5 bases removed from V and 0 bases from J, the gap between germline ends came to 11 bases. Germline CDR1 is SNHLY and CDR2 is FYNNEI. CDR3 residues: CASSRGDPSGNTIYF. The CDR3 DNA follows: TGTGCCAGCAGTAGAGGAGACCCCTCTGGAAACACCATATATTTT.

This chain connects TRBV4-1 to TRBJ2-5; tentatively, D is TRBD2 (7 bases). CDR1 and CDR2 (germline): MGHRA, YSYEKL. V was clipped by 5 bases and J by 1 base, with 23 bases between them. The CDR3 consists of 18 residues. The CDR3 loop reads CASSSALAGANSQETQYF. CDR3 bases: TGCGCCAGCAGCTCCGCTCTTGCGGGGGCCAATTCCCAAGAGACCCAGTACTTC.

The chain links TRBV6-5 to TRBJ1-2; D unclear. V was cut by 1 base and J by 4 bases, with 10 bases left in between. Germline V lookup: CDR1 MNHEY, CDR2 SVGAGI. The CDR3 loop spans 14 amino acids. CDR3 in DNA: TGTGCCAGCAGTTACTTAAAAACGGGCTATGGCTACACCTTC. Protein: CASSYLKTGYGYTF.

The CDR3 DNA is TGTGCCAGCAGTGAAGCTTCGTTAGGAGACGTCGACACCGGGGAGCTGTTTTTT. Translation: CASSEASLGDVDTGELFF. The chain joins TRBV7-2 to TRBJ2-2; D is unresolved. Germline V gene sequence: CDR1 SGHTA, CDR2 FQGNSA. The germline V and J ends were trimmed by 6 bases and 3 bases, with 23 bases remaining between them. The CDR3 loop spans 18 amino acids.

This rearrangement joins TRBV9 to TRBJ2-1; TRBD2 matches 8 bases. The V segment lost 4 bases and the J segment 0 bases; nucleotides outside the gene matches: 6. Germline lookup yields CDR1 SGDLS and CDR2 YYNGEE. The CDR3 runs 16 residues. CDR3 residues: CASSFLTSGSYNEQFF. CDR3 nucleotides: TGTGCCAGCAGCTTTTTAACTAGCGGCTCCTACAATGAGCAGTTCTTC. The full variable domain, its missing parts supplied by reference TRBV9 and TRBJ2-1, is DSGVTQTPKHLITATGQRVTLRCSPRSGDLSVYWYQQSLDQGLQFLIQYYNGEERAKGNILERFSAQQFPDLHSELNLSSLELGDSALYFCASSFLTSGSYNEQFFGPGTRLTVL.

The chain couples TRBV10-1 to TRBJ1-1; D not resolved. Germline V gene data show CDR1 as WNHNN and CDR2 as SYGVQD (reference sequence). V was pared by 0 bases and J by 1 base, with 9 bases between. CDR3 size: 15 residues. CDR3 DNA: TGCGCCAGCAGTGAGTCGGGGAGGGAGAACACTGAAGCTTTCTTT. Protein product: CASSESGRENTEAFF.

A remark on this clone: The sample has other DNA sequences that encode this CDR3 too. This sequence joins TRBV6-1 and TRBJ1-5; D is possibly TRBD1 (5 bases). There are 14 residues in the CDR3. Trimming shortened V by 2 bases and J by 2 bases, and 7 bases separated the two germline ends. Per germline, CDR1 MNHNS and CDR2 SASEGT. The CDR3 DNA reads as TGTGCCAGCAGTGAATCGGGGGGCAATCAGCCCCAGCATTTT. Protein: CASSESGGNQPQHF.

This sequence joins TRBV5-1 and TRBJ1-6; D ambiguous. The CDR3 covers 16 residues. From germline, CDR1 is SGHRS and CDR2 YFSETQ. The ends were cut back, 0 bases at V and 5 bases at J, with 12 bases in the middle. The CDR3 loop is CASSLAGPENNSPLHF. DNA of the CDR3: TGCGCCAGCAGCTTGGCGGGTCCGGAGAATAATTCACCCCTCCACTTT. Drawing the rest from reference TRBV5-1 and TRBJ1-6, the complete variable domain is KAGVTQTPRYLIKTRGQQVTLSCSPISGHRSVSWYQQTPGQGLQFLFEYFSETQRNKGNFPGRFSGRQFSNSRSEMNVSTLELGDSALYLCASSLAGPENNSPLHFGNGTRLTVT.

This chain uses TRBV27 with TRBJ2-7; no clear D. Trimming removed 10 bases from V and 8 bases from J, with 21 bases in between. The CDR3 extends over 13 amino acids. Germline CDR1 and CDR2: MNHEY and SMNVEV (reference sequence). CDR3 sequence: CATALDGSAKQYF. The CDR3 bases are TGTGCCACCGCTTTAGACGGGTCCGCCAAGCAGTACTTC.

The chain is built from TRBV18 and TRBJ1-1, with TRBD1 as a possible D gene (6 bases). There are 14 residues in the CDR3. Looked up from germline, CDR1 is KGHSH and CDR2 is LQKENI. Trimming pared 3 bases from V and 3 bases from J, leaving 11 bases between. CDR3 nucleotide sequence: TGTGCCAGCTCACCCGGAGGGGGGGACACTGAAGCTTTCTTT. This codes for CASSPGGGDTEAFF.

The chain combines TRBV27 with TRBJ1-6; TRBD1 agrees at 7 bases. CDR3 length: 16 residues. Germline V gives CDR1 MNHEY, CDR2 SMNVEV (reference sequence). Trimming cost V 5 bases and J 8 bases; bases outside gene matches: 12. CDR3 sequence reads: CASSITGGGGYSPLHF. CDR3 DNA sequence: TGTGCCAGCAGTATTACAGGAGGGGGCGGGTATTCACCCCTCCACTTT.

Written as DNA, the CDR3 is TGTGCCAGCAGCGCCATCACAGGGTCGGCCACAGATACGCAGTATTTT. Translating it yields CASSAITGSATDTQYF. V is TRBV5-6 and J is TRBJ2-3; D is perhaps TRBD1 (6 bases). V shed 4 bases and J shed 2 bases, with 17 bases lying between them. The germline CDR1 and CDR2 sequences are SGHDT and YYEEEE. The CDR3 has 16 amino acids.

The rearrangement joins TRBV5-4 to TRBJ2-2; TRBD1 matches 7 bases. The CDR3 length is 18 residues. Germline CDR1 and CDR2: SGHNT and YYREEE (reference sequence). With V trimmed by 1 base and J by 5 bases, 14 bases remained unmatched. The CDR3 sequence: CASSLSPGQEIITGELFF. The CDR3, as DNA: TGTGCCAGCAGCTTGTCTCCCGGACAGGAGATTATAACCGGGGAGCTGTTTTTT. The variable domain in full, completed from reference TRBV5-4 and TRBJ2-2, reads ETGVTQSPTHLIKTRGQQVTLRCSSQSGHNTVSWYQQALGQGPQFIFQYYREEENGRGNFPPRFSGLQFPNYSSELNVNALELDDSALYLCASSLSPGQEIITGELFFGEGSRLTVL.

V and J are TRBV27 and TRBJ1-5, with D possibly TRBD1 on 5 matching bases. The CDR3 spans 14 residues. CDR1 is MNHEY, CDR2 SMNVEV, per germline (reference sequence). The V end was cut by 3 bases, the J end by 3 bases, with 9 bases between. The CDR3 region has the DNA TGTGCCAGCAGTTTGCGGGGGAACAATCAGCCCCAGCATTTT. This codes for CASSLRGNNQPQHF.

For the CDR3, the DNA is TGTGCCAGCAGCTTACGGGAAAGCAATCAGCCCCAGCATTTT. The encoded protein is CASSLRESNQPQHF. The chain uses TRBV7-8 and TRBJ1-5; D is undetermined. V was clipped by 2 bases and J by 1 base, with 6 bases between them. The germline gives CDR1 SGHVS, CDR2 FQNEAQ. This CDR3 is 14 amino acids long.

The chain is built from TRBV27 and TRBJ1-1, with D unresolved. V lost 7 bases and J lost 5, with 8 bases in between. From germline, CDR1 is MNHEY and CDR2 SMNVEV (reference sequence). The CDR3 extends over 11 amino acids. CDR3 DNA sequence: TGTGCCAGCATGGGAGGTACTGAAGCTTTCTTT. It codes for CASMGGTEAFF.

This sequence joins TRBV7-3 and TRBJ1-2; 9 bases match TRBD1. Germline CDR1 SGHTA, CDR2 FQGTGA. The CDR3 extends over 14 amino acids. J gave up 2 bases and V 5 bases, and 3 bases lay outside the gene matches. CDR3 in DNA: TGTGCCAGCAGCCCAGGACAGGGGAACTATGGCTACACCTTC. Amino acid sequence: CASSPGQGNYGYTF.

The chain combines TRBV27 with TRBJ1-3, with D perhaps TRBD1 (6 bases). Germline V gene lookup returns CDR1 MNHEY and CDR2 SMNVEV (reference sequence). This CDR3 contains 15 residues. Trimming removed 6 bases at V and 1 base at J, with 13 bases between. The CDR3 bases are TGTGCCAGCAGGATGACAGGAGATTCTGGAAACACCATATATTTT. It codes for CASRMTGDSGNTIYF.

This sequence joins TRBV27 and TRBJ2-3; possibly TRBD2 for D (5 bases). The germline V gene encodes CDR1 MNHEY and CDR2 SMNVEV (reference sequence). The V end was cut by 1 base, the J end by 3 bases, with 20 bases between. The CDR3 spans 18 residues. The CDR3: CASSLFRSTGGKTDTQYF. The CDR3 DNA follows: TGTGCCAGCAGTTTATTTCGGTCGACTGGAGGAAAGACAGATACGCAGTATTTT.

The chain carries TRBV28 and TRBJ2-7, with a weak D call TRBD2 (5 bases). This CDR3 is built from 15 residues. The ends were cut back, 6 bases at V and 0 bases at J, with 15 bases in the middle. Germline V gives CDR1 MDHEN, CDR2 SYDVKM. The chain's CDR3 is CASRRLTGSSYEQYF. The CDR3 DNA is TGTGCCAGCAGGCGCCTGACGGGGAGCTCCTACGAGCAGTACTTC.